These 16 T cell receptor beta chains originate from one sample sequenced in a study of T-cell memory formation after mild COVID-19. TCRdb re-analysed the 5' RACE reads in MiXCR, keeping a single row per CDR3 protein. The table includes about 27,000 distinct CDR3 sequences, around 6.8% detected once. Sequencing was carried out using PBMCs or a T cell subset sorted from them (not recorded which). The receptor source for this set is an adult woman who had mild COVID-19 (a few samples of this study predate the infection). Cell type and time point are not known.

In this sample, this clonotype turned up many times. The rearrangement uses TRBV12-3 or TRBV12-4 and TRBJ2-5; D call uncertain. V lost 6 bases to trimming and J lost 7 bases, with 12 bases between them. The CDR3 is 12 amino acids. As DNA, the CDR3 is TGTGCCAGCAGCTCCATCATTCGGACCCAGTACTTC. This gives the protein CASSSIIRTQYF.

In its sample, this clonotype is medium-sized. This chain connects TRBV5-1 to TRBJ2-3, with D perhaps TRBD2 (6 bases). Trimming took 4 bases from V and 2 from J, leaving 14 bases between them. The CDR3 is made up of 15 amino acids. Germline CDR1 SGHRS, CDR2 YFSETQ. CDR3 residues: CASSPRDFNTDTQYF. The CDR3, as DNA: TGCGCCAGCAGCCCCCGGGACTTCAACACAGATACGCAGTATTTT.

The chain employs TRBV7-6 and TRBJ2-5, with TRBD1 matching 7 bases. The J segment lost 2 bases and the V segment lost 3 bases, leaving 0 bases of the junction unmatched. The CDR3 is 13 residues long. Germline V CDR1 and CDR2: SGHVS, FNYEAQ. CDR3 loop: CASSLGQQETQYF. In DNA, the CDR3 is TGTGCCAGCAGCTTGGGACAGCAAGAGACCCAGTACTTC.

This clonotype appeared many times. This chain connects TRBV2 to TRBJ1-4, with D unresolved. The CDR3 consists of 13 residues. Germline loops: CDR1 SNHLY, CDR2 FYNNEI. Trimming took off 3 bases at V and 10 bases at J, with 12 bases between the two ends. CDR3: CASSERGRGKLFF. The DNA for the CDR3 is TGTGCCAGCAGTGAGAGAGGGCGAGGAAAACTGTTTTTT.

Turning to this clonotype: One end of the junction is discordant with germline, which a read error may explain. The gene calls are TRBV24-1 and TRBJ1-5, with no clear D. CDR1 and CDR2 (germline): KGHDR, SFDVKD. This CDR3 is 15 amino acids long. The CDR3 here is CATSAGYGSNQPKHF. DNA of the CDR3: TGTGCCACCAGTGCAGGCTACGGTAGCAATCAGCCCAAGCATTTT.

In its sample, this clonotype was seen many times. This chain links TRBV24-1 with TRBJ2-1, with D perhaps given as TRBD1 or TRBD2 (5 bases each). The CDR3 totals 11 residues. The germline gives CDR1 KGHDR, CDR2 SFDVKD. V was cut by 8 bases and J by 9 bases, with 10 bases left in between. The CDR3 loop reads CATTRGTEQFF. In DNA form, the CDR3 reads TGTGCCACCACGAGGGGTACTGAGCAGTTCTTC.

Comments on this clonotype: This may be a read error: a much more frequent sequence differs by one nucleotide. CDR3 amino acids: CASSGHMNTEVFF. In nucleotides, the CDR3 is TGTGCCAGTTCGGGACATATGAACACTGAAGTTTTCTTT. The rearrangement uses TRBV6-2 or TRBV6-3 and TRBJ1-1; D is perhaps TRBD1 (6 bases). Per germline, CDR1 MNHEY and CDR2 SVGEGT. The CDR3 extends over 13 amino acids.

CDR3 in amino acids: CASSPWTSGIRSEQFF. CDR3 in DNA: TGTGCCAGCAGCCCCTGGACTAGCGGGATTCGGAGTGAGCAGTTCTTC. The J gene is TRBJ2-1, the V gene TRBV7-2; the match to TRBD2 covers 12 bases. V was pared by 5 bases and J by 9 bases, with 11 bases of the junction left unmatched. Per the germline V gene, CDR1 is SGHTA and CDR2 is FQGNSA. This CDR3 is 16 amino acids long.

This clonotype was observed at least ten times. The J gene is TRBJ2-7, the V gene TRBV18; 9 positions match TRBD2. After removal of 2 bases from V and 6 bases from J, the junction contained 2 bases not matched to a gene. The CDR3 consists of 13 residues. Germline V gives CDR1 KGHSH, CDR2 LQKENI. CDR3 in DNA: TGTGCCAGCTCACCAGGACTAGCGAGCGAGCAGTACTTC. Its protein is CASSPGLASEQYF.

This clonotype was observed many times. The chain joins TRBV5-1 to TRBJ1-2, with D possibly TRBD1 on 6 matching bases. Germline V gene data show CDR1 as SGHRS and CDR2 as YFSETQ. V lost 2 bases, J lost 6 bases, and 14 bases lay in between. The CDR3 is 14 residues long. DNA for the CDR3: TGCGCCAGCAGCTTACTACAGGGTGGTGATGGCTACACCTTC. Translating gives CASSLLQGGDGYTF.

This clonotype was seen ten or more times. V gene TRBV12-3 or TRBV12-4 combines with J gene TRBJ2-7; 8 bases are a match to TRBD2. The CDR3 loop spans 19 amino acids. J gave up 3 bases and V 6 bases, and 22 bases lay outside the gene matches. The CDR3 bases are TGTGCCAGCAGCAACCCCCGAGCGGGGGCGCTCGGGTCTCTCTACGAGCAGTACTTC. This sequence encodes CASSNPRAGALGSLYEQYF.

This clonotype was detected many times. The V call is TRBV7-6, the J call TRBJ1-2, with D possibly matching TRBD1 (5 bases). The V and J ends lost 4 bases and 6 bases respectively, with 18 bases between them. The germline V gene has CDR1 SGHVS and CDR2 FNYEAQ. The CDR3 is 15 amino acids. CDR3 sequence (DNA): TGTGCCAGCAGCTGGGGGGGGTCGCGACCCCATGGCTACACCTTC. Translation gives CASSWGGSRPHGYTF.

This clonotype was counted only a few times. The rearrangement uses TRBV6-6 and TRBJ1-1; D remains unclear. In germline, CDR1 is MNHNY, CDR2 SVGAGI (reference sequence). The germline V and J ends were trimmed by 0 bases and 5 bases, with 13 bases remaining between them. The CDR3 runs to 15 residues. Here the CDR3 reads CASSYSKGGRTEAFF. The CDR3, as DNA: TGTGCCAGCAGTTACTCGAAAGGAGGGAGGACTGAAGCTTTCTTT.

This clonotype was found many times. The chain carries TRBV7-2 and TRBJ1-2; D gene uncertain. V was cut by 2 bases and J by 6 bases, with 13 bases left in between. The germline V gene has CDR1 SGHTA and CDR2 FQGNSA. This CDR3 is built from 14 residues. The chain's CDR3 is CASSLNRGGHGYTF. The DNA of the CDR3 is TGTGCCAGCAGCTTAAACCGTGGCGGACATGGCTACACCTTC.

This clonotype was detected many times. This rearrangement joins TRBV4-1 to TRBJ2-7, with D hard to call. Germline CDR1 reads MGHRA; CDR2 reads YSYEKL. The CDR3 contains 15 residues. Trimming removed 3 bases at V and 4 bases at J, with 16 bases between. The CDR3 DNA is TGCGCCAGCAGCCAGCGCTGGGATAGTGTTTACGAGCAGTACTTC. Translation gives CASSQRWDSVYEQYF.

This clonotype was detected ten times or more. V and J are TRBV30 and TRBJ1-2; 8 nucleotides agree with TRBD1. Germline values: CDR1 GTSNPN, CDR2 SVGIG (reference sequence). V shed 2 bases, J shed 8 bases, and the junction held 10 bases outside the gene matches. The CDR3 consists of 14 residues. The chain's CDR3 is CAWSTGTGKEGYTF. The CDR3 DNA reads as TGTGCCTGGAGTACCGGGACAGGCAAGGAGGGCTACACCTTC.